The text below deals with one TCR beta chain. Which antigen it targets is not known. Base qualities are not provided; no much larger clone lies one nucleotide away. TCR CDR3 regions were amplified from genomic DNA by multiplex PCR using the deep immunoSEQ assay. Genomic DNA extracted from each cell subset was distributed evenly over all wells of several immunoSEQ 96-well plates, and each plate served as one replicate. For sorted subsets, each replicate PCR was loaded with about 0.2 ug genomic DNA, equivalent to 30,000 or so T cell genomes. Purified libraries were measured with a Qubit 3.0 fluorometer, size-checked on a Bioanalyzer 2100, and measured again with the KAPA Library Quantification kit. Every immunoSEQ 96-well plate was sequenced on a dedicated single-read 150-cycle Illumina NextSeq 550 flow cell. The authors' analysis ran thus. Because the immunoSEQ output held only junctional sequences and lacked quality scores, the filtering could not match the filtering applied to full-length reads. To assign V/J genes and CDR3, sequences were annotated using PyIR, a Python wrapper for IgBLAST v1.9, with IMGT germline references. Any read was removed if the V/J assignment was weak (E-value above 1e-6), the CDR3 was missing, or the read contained stop codons, out-of-frame junctions, or ambiguous translated residues. V3J clonotypes were defined as sequences sharing an identical inferred V gene, J gene, and CDR3 amino acid sequence. Percentage overlap between repertoires was calculated by dividing the number of shared unique clonotypes by the size of the smaller repertoire. Repertoire richness was assessed with RTK rarefaction, the Chao1 estimator, and Recon v2.1 estimates of unobserved clonotypes. For all TCRbeta clonotypes obtained by the gDNA method from four donors, generation probabilities were computed with OLGA. TCRdb took over this immuneACCESS table, retaining in-frame rearrangements with V and J assigned. Such tables are incomplete; in checked studies, under half of the missing clones stem from an unresolved V gene, and the remainder is unexplained. That table supplies the V and J calls and clone size; D and trimming were determined from the DNA. Across this sample there are about 360,000 clones, with more than 60% seen only once. The ten largest account for 8% to 13% of the sample.

This sample is part of a study of shared clonotypes between healthy human individuals (TCRdb year 2020). With regard to the full study: The cohort included three men and a couple of women between 18 and 49 years of age. For each donor, three plates each were used for CD4 naive and CD4 memory, two plates were used for CD8 naive, and one plate was used for CD8 memory. To estimate repertoire size and how much clonotype sharing occurs between individuals, the study deeply sequenced the blood TCR repertoires of five healthy adults. To increase sequencing depth and limit assay-specific biases, different laboratories used diverse techniques to prepare libraries and sequence TCR repertoires. Between about 0.8 and 9.5 billion PBMCs per donor were obtained by leukapheresis. Overall study results and their limits: Only blood was sampled, and tissue TCR repertoires likely differ from those in blood. Compared with non-shared clonotypes, the clonotypes found in all four sorted-subset donors had higher generation probabilities. Incomplete sequencing was indicated by rarefaction of sorted-subset datasets, despite the large sequencing depth. Across a few donors, around 5% of naive CD4, roughly 3.5% of naive CD8, under 2.5% of memory CD4, and around 0.4% of memory CD8 clonotypes were shared. Because the study included only a small number of donors, the genetic and exposure-history diversity represented was limited. Naive subsets generally had larger estimated clonotype richness than memory subsets. Pairwise subsampling indicated that sequencing depth was expected to affect the degree of clonotype sharing among donors.

The donors were healthy, HIV-negative adults who had no recently reported acute infections or vaccinations. All donors were Caucasian adults living in Nashville, Tennessee, USA. CD4+ T cells were enriched by magnetic negative selection, after which naive cells were positively selected on CD45RA and the negative fraction was taken as the memory subset. Blood was collected by leukapheresis, and PBMCs were isolated by Ficoll-Histopaque density gradient centrifugation and then cryopreserved in liquid nitrogen vapor phase. Purity and quantity of every magnetically sorted T cell population were checked by analytical flow cytometry. Each sorted fraction had its genomic DNA isolated and then quantified by UV absorbance on a Nanodrop 2000c. For this chain, trimming is 5 bases at the V end and 10 bases at the J end, and the number of junction bases without a gene match is 11. CDR1 and CDR2 are read off the germline V gene as MNHNS and SASEGT. Taken from cysteine to phenylalanine, the CDR3 has 14 residues. The read is trimmed to its CDR3 DNA, 42 bases read in frame from base 1.

The TCR sequence derives from a man under 40 in good health. Sequenced: memory CD4+ T cells sorted from blood. The sample's cell subset or site label, in plain terms: CD45RA-negative fraction. The sequence joins TRBV6-1 to TRBJ2-1; the central 7 bases match TRBD1. The DNA is TGTGCCAGCAGTACAACAGGGGTGGCTCGGGAGCAGTTCTTC. This encodes CASSTTGVAREQFF.